A single sample gave rise to the 10 T cell receptor beta chains below, sequenced in a study of T cells in Graves' hyperthyroidism and ophthalmopathy. RNA transcripts provided the source from which TCR beta CDR3 regions were amplified. A first-round RT-PCR of the TCR CDR3 used the HTBI primer set. TCRdb recomputed calls from the multiplex PCR reads with MiXCR, one row per CDR3 protein. The sample has about 420,000 distinct CDR3 sequences, more than 15% seen once. Sample: blood. The source of these receptors is a woman younger than 35 with Graves' hyperthyroidism.

This clonotype was counted many times. V is TRBV3-1 and J is TRBJ2-1, with 12 positions matching TRBD2. V was clipped by 7 bases and J by 1 base; unmatched bases: 5. Looked up from germline, CDR1 is LGHDT and CDR2 is YNNKEL (reference sequence). This CDR3 spans 16 amino acids. CDR3 in amino acids: CASNPSGRGSYNEQFF. For the CDR3, the DNA is TGTGCCAGCAACCCTAGCGGGAGGGGGTCCTACAATGAGCAGTTCTTC.

The chain employs TRBV6-1 and TRBJ2-5, with D perhaps matching TRBD2 (6 bases). CDR1 is MNHNS, CDR2 SASEGT, per germline. Trimming cost V 6 bases and J 2 bases, with 10 bases left between them. The CDR3 covers 13 residues. CDR3 DNA sequence: TGTGCCAGCAGGAGGGACTCACAAGAGACCCAGTACTTC. It encodes CASRRDSQETQYF.

The table lists this clonotype with many counts. The chain is built from TRBV11-2 and TRBJ2-3; D is undetermined. This CDR3 has 13 amino acids. Germline CDR1 reads SGHAT; CDR2 reads FQNNGV. V gave up 0 bases and J gave up 3 bases, with 4 bases separating them. CDR3 nucleotides: TGTGCCAGCAGCTTAGATCTAACAGATACGCAGTATTTT. It yields the protein CASSLDLTDTQYF.

The chain carries TRBV27 and TRBJ2-2; D gene uncertain. The CDR3 sequence is 12 residues long. Germline CDR1 is MNHEY and CDR2 is SMNVEV (reference sequence). V was clipped by 5 bases and J by 6 bases, with 7 bases between them. The CDR3 bases are TGTGCCAGCAGTGGTCCACCCGGGGAGCTGTTTTTT. It codes for CASSGPPGELFF.

The sample holds a few counts of this clonotype. The chain joins TRBV5-5 to TRBJ2-1; the D gene could be TRBD1 or TRBD2 (5 bases each). Germline CDR1 is SGHKS and CDR2 is YYEKEE (reference sequence). The CDR3 sequence is 15 residues long. V was pared by 0 bases and J by 6 bases, with 13 bases between. CDR3 DNA sequence: TGTGCCAGCAGCTTGGCCGGGGCAGTTTTCAATGAGCAGTTCTTC. It yields the protein CASSLAGAVFNEQFF.

This clonotype was detected ten times or more. The chain recombines TRBV7-8 with TRBJ1-2; 7 bases are shared with TRBD1. The V and J ends lost 0 bases and 7 bases, in that order; junction bases with no gene match: 8. Germline V gives CDR1 SGHVS, CDR2 FQNEAQ. This CDR3 comprises 15 residues. The DNA for the CDR3 is TGTGCCAGCAGCTTAGCAGTGAGGGGGCGGGTTGGCTACACCTTC. As protein: CASSLAVRGRVGYTF.

The V call is TRBV3-1, the J call TRBJ2-5; 16 bases are a match to TRBD2. CDR1 is LGHDT, CDR2 YNNKEL, per germline (reference sequence). The CDR3 runs 16 residues. Trimming took 7 bases from V and 5 from J; bases not matched to a gene: 7. The CDR3 DNA reads as TGTGCCAGCACGGGACTAGCGGGAGGGCCGGGGGAGACCCAGTACTTC. This gives the protein CASTGLAGGPGETQYF.

This clonotype was picked up many times. The gene calls are TRBV2 and TRBJ1-5; D might be TRBD1 (5 bases). CDR3 size: 16 residues. Germline CDR1 and CDR2: SNHLY and FYNNEI. V shed 6 bases and J shed 0 bases, with 15 bases lying between them. DNA of the CDR3: TGTGCCAGCAGCCCTTCGGGGGGATATAGCAATCAGCCCCAGCATTTT. Its translation: CASSPSGGYSNQPQHF.

This clonotype appeared many times. This chain links TRBV7-9 with TRBJ2-6; D gene uncertain. Germline CDR1 is SEHNR and CDR2 is FQNEAQ (reference sequence). This CDR3 region has 17 residues. V was shortened by 6 bases and J by 2 bases, with 17 bases between the two germline ends. CDR3 residues: CASSGPGLRAGANVLTF. The CDR3 coding sequence is TGTGCCAGCAGTGGACCGGGCCTAAGGGCTGGGGCCAACGTCCTGACTTTC.

This clonotype was recorded at least ten times. The rearrangement uses TRBV2 and TRBJ2-4; a weak D match, TRBD1 (5 bases). Trimming left V 2 bases short and J 0 bases short, with 5 bases between. The germline CDR1 and CDR2 sequences are SNHLY and FYNNEI. CDR3 length: 14 residues. CDR3 amino acids: CASSEQGAKNIQYF. The CDR3 nucleotides are TGTGCCAGCAGTGAACAGGGAGCCAAAAACATTCAGTACTTC.